Listed below are T cell receptor beta chains from one sample, sequenced in a study of OX40 agonist ivuxolimab in advanced cancers. Generated by immunoSEQ multiplex PCR, the TCRdb table keeps only in-frame clones and is missing some. The sample gives fewer than 100,000 clones, approximately 91% of which show up once; roughly 0.32% is in the top ten. Specimen: CD4+ or CD8+ T cells sorted from blood, collected in a trial of the OX40 agonist ivuxolimab. These receptors were collected from an adult with an advanced solid tumor such as melanoma, head and neck, liver or kidney cancer. Both conserved end residues are part of each CDR3. D genes are given only for firm matches. Clone sizes are given selectively: once, few, many, or a class where the clone is expanded.

j_call: TRBJ2-7; v_call: TRBV27; d_call: TRBD1; clone_size: -; cdr3_aa: CATSRDRVEQYF; cdr3_nt: TGTGCCACGAGCCGGGACAGGGTCGAGCAGTACTTC
j_call: TRBJ2-5; v_call: TRBV18; d_call: TRBD1; clone_size: -; cdr3_aa: CASSPSRDRGGRQYF; cdr3_nt: TGTGCCAGCTCACCATCCCGGGACAGGGGAGGCCGCCAGTACTTC
j_call: TRBJ2-3; v_call: TRBV28; d_call: TRBD2; clone_size: -; cdr3_aa: CASSLSGLAGADTQYF; cdr3_nt: TGTGCCAGCAGTTTATCCGGACTAGCGGGAGCAGATACGCAGTATTTT
j_call: TRBJ2-7; v_call: TRBV4-3; d_call: -; clone_size: -; cdr3_aa: CASSQGSGPSYEQYF; cdr3_nt: TGCGCCAGCAGCCAAGGTTCGGGGCCCTCCTACGAGCAGTACTTC
j_call: TRBJ2-7; v_call: TRBV28; d_call: TRBD2; clone_size: few; cdr3_aa: CASSAGLAGSYEQYF; cdr3_nt: TGTGCCAGCAGCGCGGGACTAGCGGGCTCCTACGAGCAGTACTTC
j_call: TRBJ2-7; v_call: TRBV7-2; d_call: -; clone_size: -; cdr3_aa: CASSLLYEQYF; cdr3_nt: TGTGCCAGCAGCTTGTTATACGAGCAGTACTTC
j_call: TRBJ2-5; v_call: TRBV5-1; d_call: -; clone_size: -; cdr3_aa: CASSPGTLYPQETQYF; cdr3_nt: TGCGCCAGCAGCCCCGGGACCTTATACCCTCAAGAGACCCAGTACTTC
j_call: TRBJ2-7; v_call: TRBV6-6; d_call: TRBD1; clone_size: -; cdr3_aa: CASTGTGTSYEQYF; cdr3_nt: TGTGCCAGCACCGGGACAGGGACCTCCTACGAGCAGTACTTC
j_call: TRBJ2-5; v_call: TRBV2; d_call: TRBD1; clone_size: -; cdr3_aa: CASSGDRYQETQYF; cdr3_nt: TGTGCCAGCAGTGGGGACAGATACCAAGAGACCCAGTACTTC
j_call: TRBJ2-3; v_call: TRBV4-1; d_call: -; clone_size: -; cdr3_aa: CASSQAGTLDTQYF; cdr3_nt: TGCGCCAGCAGCCAAGCCGGGACATTGGATACGCAGTATTTT
j_call: TRBJ2-3; v_call: TRBV18; d_call: -; clone_size: -; cdr3_aa: CASSGTDRLSTQYF; cdr3_nt: TGTGCCAGCTCAGGGACCGACAGATTAAGCACGCAGTATTTT
j_call: TRBJ2-3; v_call: TRBV7-2; d_call: TRBD1; clone_size: -; cdr3_aa: CASSLGTGPSTDTQYF; cdr3_nt: TGTGCCAGCAGCTTAGGGACAGGACCGAGCACAGATACGCAGTATTTT
j_call: TRBJ1-5; v_call: TRBV29-1; d_call: -; clone_size: -; cdr3_aa: CSVAEGVGQPQHF; cdr3_nt: TGCAGCGTTGCAGAGGGAGTCGGTCAGCCCCAGCATTTT
j_call: TRBJ2-1; v_call: TRBV19; d_call: -; clone_size: -; cdr3_aa: CASSAGTQYNEQFF; cdr3_nt: TGTGCCAGTAGCGCCGGGACACAATACAATGAGCAGTTCTTC
j_call: TRBJ1-2; v_call: TRBV6-5; d_call: TRBD1; clone_size: -; cdr3_aa: CASSRSTGGYGYTF; cdr3_nt: TGTGCCAGCAGTCGCTCGACAGGGGGCTATGGCTACACCTTC
j_call: TRBJ1-1; v_call: TRBV18; d_call: -; clone_size: -; cdr3_aa: CASYGGLGTEAFF; cdr3_nt: TGTGCCAGCTATGGGGGGTTGGGCACTGAAGCTTTCTTT
j_call: TRBJ2-7; v_call: TRBV7-6; d_call: TRBD1; clone_size: -; cdr3_aa: CASSLASGQGAFGYEQYF; cdr3_nt: TGTGCCAGCAGCTTAGCCTCGGGACAGGGGGCATTCGGCTACGAGCAGTACTTC
j_call: TRBJ2-1; v_call: TRBV2; d_call: TRBD2; clone_size: -; cdr3_aa: CASSGLEAYEQFF; cdr3_nt: TGTGCCAGCAGCGGACTAGAGGCCTATGAGCAGTTCTTC
j_call: TRBJ2-5; v_call: TRBV19; d_call: TRBD1; clone_size: -; cdr3_aa: CASSPGTEETQYF; cdr3_nt: TGTGCCAGTAGTCCCGGGACAGAAGAGACCCAGTACTTC
j_call: TRBJ2-1; v_call: TRBV5-6; d_call: TRBD1; clone_size: -; cdr3_aa: CASSRGTGAQFF; cdr3_nt: TGTGCCAGCAGCAGGGGGACAGGGGCTCAGTTCTTC
j_call: TRBJ2-5; v_call: TRBV9; d_call: TRBD2; clone_size: -; cdr3_aa: CASSRASGQETQYF; cdr3_nt: TGTGCCAGCAGCCGAGCTAGCGGACAAGAGACCCAGTACTTC
j_call: TRBJ2-1; v_call: TRBV27; d_call: TRBD2; clone_size: -; cdr3_aa: CASSLATTSGSFNEQFF; cdr3_nt: TGTGCCAGCAGTTTAGCTACGACTAGCGGGAGTTTTAATGAGCAGTTCTTC
j_call: TRBJ2-1; v_call: TRBV28; d_call: TRBD2; clone_size: -; cdr3_aa: CASRRLAGGKYNEQFF; cdr3_nt: TGTGCCAGCAGGAGACTAGCGGGAGGGAAATACAATGAGCAGTTCTTC
j_call: TRBJ2-7; v_call: TRBV5-1; d_call: TRBD2; clone_size: -; cdr3_aa: CASSLGTNPSGRFNYEQYF; cdr3_nt: TGCGCCAGCAGCCTTGGTACCAACCCTAGCGGGAGGTTCAACTACGAGCAGTACTTC
j_call: TRBJ2-7; v_call: TRBV23-1; d_call: TRBD2; clone_size: -; cdr3_aa: CASRHPTGTSGSRYEQYF; cdr3_nt: TGCGCCAGCAGGCATCCGACCGGGACTAGCGGGAGTCGCTACGAGCAGTACTTC
j_call: TRBJ2-7; v_call: TRBV4-3; d_call: TRBD1; clone_size: -; cdr3_aa: CASSQAGGQGLGEQYF; cdr3_nt: TGCGCCAGCAGCCAAGCCGGTGGACAGGGACTGGGCGAGCAGTACTTC
j_call: TRBJ2-3; v_call: TRBV18; d_call: -; clone_size: few; cdr3_aa: CASSRPGDTQYF; cdr3_nt: TGTGCCAGCTCACGGCCAGGAGATACGCAGTATTTT
j_call: TRBJ2-1; v_call: TRBV18; d_call: -; clone_size: -; cdr3_aa: CASSPRTDNYNEQFF; cdr3_nt: TGTGCCAGCTCACCCAGGACGGACAACTACAATGAGCAGTTCTTC
j_call: TRBJ1-5; v_call: TRBV28; d_call: -; clone_size: -; cdr3_aa: CASRERDISLQPQHF; cdr3_nt: TGTGCCAGCAGGGAAAGGGACATTTCTTTACAGCCCCAGCATTTT
j_call: TRBJ2-2; v_call: TRBV27; d_call: TRBD2; clone_size: -; cdr3_aa: CASGYYGSGGTGELFF; cdr3_nt: TGTGCCAGCGGATATTACGGGTCGGGGGGCACCGGGGAGCTGTTTTTT